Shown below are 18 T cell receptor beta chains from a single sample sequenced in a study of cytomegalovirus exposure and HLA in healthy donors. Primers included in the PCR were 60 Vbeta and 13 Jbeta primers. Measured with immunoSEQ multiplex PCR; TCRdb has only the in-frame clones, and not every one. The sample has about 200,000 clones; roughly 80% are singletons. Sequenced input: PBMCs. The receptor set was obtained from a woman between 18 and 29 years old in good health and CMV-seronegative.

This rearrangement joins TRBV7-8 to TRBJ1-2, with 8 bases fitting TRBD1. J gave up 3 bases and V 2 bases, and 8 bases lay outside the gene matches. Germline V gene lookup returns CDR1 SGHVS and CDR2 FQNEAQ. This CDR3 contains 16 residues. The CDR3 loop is CASSLLWEGQDYGYTF. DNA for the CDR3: TGTGCCAGCAGCTTATTGTGGGAGGGACAGGACTATGGCTACACCTTC.

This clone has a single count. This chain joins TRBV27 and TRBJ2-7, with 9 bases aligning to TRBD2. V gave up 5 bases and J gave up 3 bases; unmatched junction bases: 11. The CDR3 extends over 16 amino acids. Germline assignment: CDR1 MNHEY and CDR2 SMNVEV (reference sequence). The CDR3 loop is CASSPTAGGRNYEQYF. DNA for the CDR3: TGTGCCAGCAGTCCCACAGCGGGAGGCCGGAACTACGAGCAGTACTTC.

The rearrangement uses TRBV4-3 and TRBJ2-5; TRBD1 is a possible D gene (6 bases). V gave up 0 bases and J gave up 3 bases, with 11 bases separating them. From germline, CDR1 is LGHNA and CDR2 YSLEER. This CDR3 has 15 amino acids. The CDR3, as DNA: TGCGCCAGCAGCCAAGATTGGGGGCTAGAAGAGACCCAGTACTTC. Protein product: CASSQDWGLEETQYF.

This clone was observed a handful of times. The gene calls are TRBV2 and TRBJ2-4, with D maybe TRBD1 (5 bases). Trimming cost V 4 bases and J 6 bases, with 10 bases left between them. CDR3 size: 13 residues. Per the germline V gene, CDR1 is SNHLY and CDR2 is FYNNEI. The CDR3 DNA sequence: TGTGCCAGCAGTGCGGACAATGGAAACATTCAGTACTTC. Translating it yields CASSADNGNIQYF.

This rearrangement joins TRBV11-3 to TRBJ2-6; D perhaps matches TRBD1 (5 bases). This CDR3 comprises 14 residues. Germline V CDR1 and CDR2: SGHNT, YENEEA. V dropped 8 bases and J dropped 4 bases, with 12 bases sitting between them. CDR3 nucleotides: TGTGCCAGCGGCAGGGTGGCAGGGGCCAACGTCCTGACTTTC. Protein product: CASGRVAGANVLTF.

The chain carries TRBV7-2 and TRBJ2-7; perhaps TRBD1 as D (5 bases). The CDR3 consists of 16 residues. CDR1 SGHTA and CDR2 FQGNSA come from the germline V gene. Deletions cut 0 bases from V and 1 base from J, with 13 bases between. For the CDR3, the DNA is TGTGCCAGCAGCTTAGCTGGCAGGGATCGATCCTACGAGCAGTACGTC. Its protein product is CASSLAGRDRSYEQYV.

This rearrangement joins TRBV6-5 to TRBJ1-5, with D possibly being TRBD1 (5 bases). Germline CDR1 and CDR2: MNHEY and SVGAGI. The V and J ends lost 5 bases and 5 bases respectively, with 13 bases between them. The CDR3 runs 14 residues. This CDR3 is CASSQSQGYQPQHF. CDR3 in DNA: TGTGCCAGCAGTCAGAGTCAGGGATATCAGCCCCAGCATTTT.

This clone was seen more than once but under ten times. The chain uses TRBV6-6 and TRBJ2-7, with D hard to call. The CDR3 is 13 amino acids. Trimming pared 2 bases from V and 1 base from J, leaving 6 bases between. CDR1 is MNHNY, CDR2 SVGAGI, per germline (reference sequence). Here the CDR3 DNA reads TGTGCCAGCAGTTACGACTCGTCCTACGAGCAGTACGTC. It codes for CASSYDSSYEQYV.

Here the CDR3 reads CASSSPGQQDGYTF. For the CDR3, the DNA is TGTGCCAGCAGCTCTCCGGGACAGCAGGATGGCTACACCTTC. The chain has TRBV7-9 and TRBJ1-2; TRBD1 matches 7 bases. V was clipped by 4 bases and J by 6 bases; unmatched bases: 8. The CDR3 is made up of 14 amino acids. Germline V gene sequence: CDR1 SEHNR, CDR2 FQNEAQ (reference sequence).

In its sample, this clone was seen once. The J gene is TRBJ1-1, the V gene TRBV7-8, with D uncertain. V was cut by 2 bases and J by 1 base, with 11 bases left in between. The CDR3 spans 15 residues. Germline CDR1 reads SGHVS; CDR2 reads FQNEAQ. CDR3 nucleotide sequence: TGTGCCAGCAGCTTAACTGGCCAGGAGAACACTGAAGCTTTCTTT. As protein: CASSLTGQENTEAFF.

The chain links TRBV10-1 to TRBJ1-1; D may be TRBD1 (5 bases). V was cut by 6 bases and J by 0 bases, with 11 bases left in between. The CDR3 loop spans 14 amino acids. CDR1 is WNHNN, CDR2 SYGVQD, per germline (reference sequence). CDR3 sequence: CASRSDSMNTEAFF. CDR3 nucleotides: TGCGCCAGCAGGTCCGACAGCATGAACACTGAAGCTTTCTTT.

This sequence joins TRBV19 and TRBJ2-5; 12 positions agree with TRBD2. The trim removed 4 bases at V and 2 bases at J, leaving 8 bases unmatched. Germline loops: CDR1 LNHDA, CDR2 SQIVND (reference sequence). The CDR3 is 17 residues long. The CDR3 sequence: CASSTPGTSGYQETQYF. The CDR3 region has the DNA TGTGCCAGTAGTACCCCCGGGACTAGCGGGTATCAAGAGACCCAGTACTTC. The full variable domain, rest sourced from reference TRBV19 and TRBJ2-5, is DGGITQSPKYLFRKEGQNVTLSCEQNLNHDAMYWYRQDPGQGLRLIYYSQIVNDFQKGDIAEGYSVSREKKESFPLTVTSAQKNPTAFYLCASSTPGTSGYQETQYFGPGTRLLVL.

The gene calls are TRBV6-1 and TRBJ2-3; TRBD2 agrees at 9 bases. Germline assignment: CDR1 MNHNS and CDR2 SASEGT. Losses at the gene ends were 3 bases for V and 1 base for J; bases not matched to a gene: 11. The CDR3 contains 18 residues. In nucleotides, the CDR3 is TGTGCCAGCAGTGAGTCGTTAGCGGGAGATGTTGGCACAGATACGCAGTATTTT. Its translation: CASSESLAGDVGTDTQYF.

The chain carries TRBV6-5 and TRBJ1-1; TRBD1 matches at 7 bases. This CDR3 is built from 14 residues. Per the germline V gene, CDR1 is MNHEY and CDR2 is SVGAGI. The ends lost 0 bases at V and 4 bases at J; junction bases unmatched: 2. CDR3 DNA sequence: TGTGCCAGCAGTTACTCGCCAGGGGGCACTGAAGCTTTCTTT. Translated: CASSYSPGGTEAFF.

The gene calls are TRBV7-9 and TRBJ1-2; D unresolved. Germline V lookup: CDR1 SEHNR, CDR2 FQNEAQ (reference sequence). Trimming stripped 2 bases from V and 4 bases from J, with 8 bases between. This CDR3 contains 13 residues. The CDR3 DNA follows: TGTGCCAGCAGCTTACCGGGGAGCTATGGCTACACCTTC. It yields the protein CASSLPGSYGYTF. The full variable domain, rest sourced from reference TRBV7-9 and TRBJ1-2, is DTGVSQNPRHKITKRGQNVTFRCDPISEHNRLYWYRQTLGQGPEFLTYFQNEAQLEKSRLLSDRFSAERPKGSFSTLEIQRTEQGDSAMYLCASSLPGSYGYTFGSGTRLTVV.

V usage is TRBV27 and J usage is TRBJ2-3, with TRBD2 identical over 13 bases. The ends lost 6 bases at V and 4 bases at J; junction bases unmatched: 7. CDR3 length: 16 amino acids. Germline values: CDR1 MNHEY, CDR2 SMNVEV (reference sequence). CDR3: CASRLPGLAGPDTQYF. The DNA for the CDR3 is TGTGCCAGCAGATTACCGGGACTAGCGGGACCAGATACGCAGTATTTT.

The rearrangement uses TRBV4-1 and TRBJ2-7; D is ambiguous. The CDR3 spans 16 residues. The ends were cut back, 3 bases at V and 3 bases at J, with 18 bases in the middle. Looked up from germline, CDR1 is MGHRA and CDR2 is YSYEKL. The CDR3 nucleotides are TGCGCCAGCAGCCATCACCCGGGTCCCCCGGACTACGAGCAGTACTTC. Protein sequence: CASSHHPGPPDYEQYF.

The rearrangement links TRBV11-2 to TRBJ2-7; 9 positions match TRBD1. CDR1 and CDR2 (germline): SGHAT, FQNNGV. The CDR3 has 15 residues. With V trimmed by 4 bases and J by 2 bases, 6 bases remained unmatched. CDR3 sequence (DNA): TGTGCCAGCAGCTCATGGACAGGGGACCCCTACGAGCAGTACTTC. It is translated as CASSSWTGDPYEQYF.